Reported below is one T cell receptor beta chain. This could be a read error, since a much larger clone is one nucleotide away. Sequencing was performed with immunoSEQ multiplex PCR; in TCRdb, only in-frame clones are kept and a portion is missing. The data show about 820,000 clones, roughly 92% seen once. These data come from a study of shared clonotypes between healthy human individuals. CD45RO-negative, CCR7-selected cells formed the naive CD8 fraction, which excluded terminally differentiated effector memory CD45RA+ cells. Trimming left V 6 bases short and J 0 bases short, with 6 bases between. Germline CDR1 and CDR2: SNHLY and FYNNEI. There are 13 residues in the CDR3.

The sequencing sample was made of naive CD8+ T cells sorted from blood. The clonotype comes from a young man in good health. This chain uses TRBV2 with TRBJ1-5, with D possibly matching TRBD1 (5 bases). CDR3 sequence reads: CASSRDSNQPQHF. As DNA, the CDR3 is TGTGCCAGCAGCAGGGATAGCAATCAGCCCCAGCATTTT. Supplemented by reference TRBV2 and TRBJ1-5, the full variable domain reads EPEVTQTPSHQVTQMGQEVILRCVPISNHLYFYWYRQILGQKVEFLVSFYNNEISEKSEIFDDQFSVERPDGSNFTLKIRSTKLEDSAMYFCASSRDSNQPQHFGDGTRLSIL.